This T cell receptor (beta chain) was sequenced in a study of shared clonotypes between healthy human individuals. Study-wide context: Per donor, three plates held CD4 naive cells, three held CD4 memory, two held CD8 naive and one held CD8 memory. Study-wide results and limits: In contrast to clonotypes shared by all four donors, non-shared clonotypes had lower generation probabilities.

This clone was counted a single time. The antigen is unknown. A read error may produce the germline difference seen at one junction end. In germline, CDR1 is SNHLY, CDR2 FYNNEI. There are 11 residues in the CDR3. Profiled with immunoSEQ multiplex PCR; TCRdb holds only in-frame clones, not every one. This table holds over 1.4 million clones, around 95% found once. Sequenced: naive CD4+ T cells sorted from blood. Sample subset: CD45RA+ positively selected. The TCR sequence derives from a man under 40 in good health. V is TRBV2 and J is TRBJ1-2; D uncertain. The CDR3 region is CASSPLGSGFF. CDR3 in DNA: TGTGCCAGCAGTCCACTCGGATCCGGGTTTTTC.